The T cell receptor (beta chain) described here comes from a study of post-analysis software for immune sequencing data. Study details: Patients with relapsing-remitting, secondary progressive and progressive-relapsing multiple sclerosis courses were all represented.

This clonotype was counted a few times. Its antigen is as yet unknown. Incorporated into the TCR beta cDNA libraries were unique molecular identifiers, which served to reduce PCR and sequencing biases. TCRdb re-called the PCR reads with MiXCR, one entry per CDR3 protein. This table has 380,000 or so distinct CDR3 sequences, around 37% appearing once. Study-wide results and caveats: Four or five TRBV segments, including TRBV5-6, TRBV5-1 and TRBV20-1, were more frequent in patients than controls.

The germline CDR1 and CDR2 sequences are MNHNS and SASEGT. CDR3 length equals 14 residues. Trimming stripped 0 bases from V and 6 bases from J, with 9 bases between. Sample: blood. The sequence was obtained from a girl aged 10 to 17 with multiple sclerosis. This chain joins TRBV6-1 and TRBJ2-1; D not certain. The DNA for the CDR3 is TGTGCCAGCAGTGAAGCGGTACCGAGCAATGAGCAGTTCTTC. Protein sequence: CASSEAVPSNEQFF.